The 25 T cell receptor beta chains below were found in one sample sequenced in a study of blood T cell repertoires in COVID-19. Repertoires were generated with immunoSEQ multiplex PCR, while TCRdb's copy carries only in-frame clones and drops some. In the table there are 150,000 to 200,000 clones, roughly 88% of which are singletons. Sequenced material: PBMCs or T cells enriched from blood (not recorded which). These TCRs come from a woman between 45 and 60 years old who had recovered from COVID-19.

The CDR3 sequence: CASRGFWRDNTEAFF. The CDR3 DNA reads TGTGCCAGCAGGGGGTTCTGGAGGGATAACACTGAAGCTTTCTTT. This sequence joins TRBV2 and TRBJ1-1; D not certain. V was trimmed by 6 bases and J by 2 bases, leaving 16 bases between them. The CDR3 is 15 residues long. The germline CDR1 and CDR2 sequences are SNHLY and FYNNEI.

This sequence joins TRBV11-1 and TRBJ1-1; D unresolved. Germline V gene lookup returns CDR1 SGHAT and CDR2 FQDESV (reference sequence). The V end lost 5 bases, the J end lost 0 bases, and 4 bases lay between the germline ends. The CDR3 loop spans 12 amino acids. CDR3 sequence: CASSPMNTEAFF. In DNA, the CDR3 is TGTGCCAGCAGCCCCATGAACACTGAAGCTTTCTTT.

CDR3 nucleotides: TGTGCCAGCAGTGATTGGGGGGGGGCAGATACGCAGTATTTT. Amino acids: CASSDWGGADTQYF. The chain links TRBV2 to TRBJ2-3; 7 bases are shared with TRBD2. CDR1 SNHLY and CDR2 FYNNEI come from the germline V gene. This CDR3 comprises 14 residues. V was pared by 3 bases and J by 4 bases, with 4 bases of the junction left unmatched.

The chain carries TRBV10-3 and TRBJ1-2; no definite D call. V was pared by 6 bases and J by 4 bases, with 12 bases between. Germline-derived CDR1 and CDR2 are ENHRY and SYGVKD. The CDR3 length is 13 residues. The CDR3 DNA is TGTGCCATCAGCGGAGGCGAGCTCTATGGCTACACCTTC. Translated, it gives CAISGGELYGYTF.

CDR3: CASSLGRVTEAFF. CDR3 nucleotides: TGTGCCAGCAGCTTGGGGAGGGTCACTGAAGCTTTCTTT. The chain uses TRBV7-2 and TRBJ1-1, with no clear D. V lost 3 bases and J 4 bases, leaving 9 bases between the germline ends. Germline-derived CDR1 and CDR2 are SGHTA and FQGNSA. There are 13 residues in the CDR3.

V is TRBV11-2 and J is TRBJ2-5; D is unresolved. V was shortened by 7 bases and J by 2 bases, with 5 bases between the two germline ends. The CDR3 totals 11 residues. CDR1 and CDR2 from the germline V gene are SGHAT and FQNNGV. The CDR3 DNA reads as TGTGCCAGCACCTCGCAAGAGACCCAGTACTTC. Translated: CASTSQETQYF. Combining the CDR3 with reference TRBV11-2 and TRBJ2-5 gives the whole variable domain EAGVAQSPRYKIIEKRQSVAFWCNPISGHATLYWYQQILGQGPKLLIQFQNNGVVDDSQLPKDRFSAERLKGVDSTLKIQPAKLEDSAVYLCASTSQETQYFGPGTRLLVL.

This clone was seen only once. V is TRBV6-5 and J is TRBJ1-2, with D unclear. The germline V and J ends were trimmed by 4 bases and 2 bases, with 17 bases remaining between them. Germline V gives CDR1 MNHEY, CDR2 SVGAGI. The CDR3 is 16 residues long. For the CDR3, the DNA is TGTGCCAGCAGTTCCCCGACCTCGACTGGGAACTATGGCTACACCTTC. Its protein product is CASSSPTSTGNYGYTF.

This rearrangement joins TRBV9 to TRBJ2-7; D possibly corresponds to TRBD1 (6 bases). The length of the CDR3 is 14 residues. Germline CDR1 SGDLS, CDR2 YYNGEE. The germline V and J ends were trimmed by 1 base and 5 bases, with 13 bases remaining between them. The CDR3 sequence: CASSVLGRGDEQYF. CDR3 DNA: TGTGCCAGCAGCGTACTCGGCAGGGGAGACGAGCAGTACTTC.

The J gene is TRBJ1-5, the V gene TRBV18, with TRBD1 matching over 9 bases. CDR3 length equals 16 residues. Unmatched junction bases numbered 12, after V lost 6 bases and J lost 6 bases. Germline V gene lookup returns CDR1 KGHSH and CDR2 LQKENI. CDR3 DNA: TGTGCCAGCTCGCGAAGACAGGGGGAATTCTCTCAGCCCCAGCATTTT. It is translated as CASSRRQGEFSQPQHF.

For this clone: Other DNA sequences in the same sample also yield this CDR3. The chain has TRBV9 and TRBJ1-5; D is undetermined. V lost 0 bases, J lost 1 base, and 5 bases lay in between. The V gene's germline CDR1 is SGDLS and CDR2 YYNGEE. There are 14 residues in the CDR3. CDR3 loop: CASSVGGSNQPQHF. DNA of the CDR3: TGTGCCAGCAGCGTAGGAGGGAGCAATCAGCCCCAGCATTTT.

This sequence joins TRBV5-1 and TRBJ2-2; D ambiguous. Trimming stripped 0 bases from V and 4 bases from J, with 10 bases between. The CDR3 is 15 residues long. The germline gives CDR1 SGHRS, CDR2 YFSETQ. CDR3 loop: CASSLVGGITGELFF. In nucleotides, the CDR3 is TGCGCCAGCAGCTTGGTAGGCGGAATCACCGGGGAGCTGTTTTTT.

The chain has TRBV5-1 and TRBJ1-2; possibly TRBD1 for D (6 bases). Germline CDR1 SGHRS, CDR2 YFSETQ. Trimming stripped 2 bases from V and 9 bases from J, with 11 bases between. CDR3 size: 12 residues. The CDR3 loop is CASSFQGQSYTF. CDR3 nucleotide sequence: TGCGCCAGCAGCTTTCAGGGGCAGAGCTACACCTTC. Full variable domain (outside the CDR3, taken from reference TRBV5-1 and TRBJ1-2): KAGVTQTPRYLIKTRGQQVTLSCSPISGHRSVSWYQQTPGQGLQFLFEYFSETQRNKGNFPGRFSGRQFSNSRSEMNVSTLELGDSALYLCASSFQGQSYTFGSGTRLTVV.

CDR3 bases: TGTGCCAGCACCGACCGGGTCCCACCCTACGAGCAGTACTTC. Translating gives CASTDRVPPYEQYF. This chain links TRBV6-5 with TRBJ2-7, with D hard to call. V dropped 7 bases and J dropped 2 bases, with 15 bases sitting between them. Germline V gene data show CDR1 as MNHEY and CDR2 as SVGAGI. The CDR3 is 14 amino acids.

The table lists this clone with a count of one. J is TRBJ2-7 and V is TRBV5-5; D gene unclear. The CDR3 sequence is 13 residues long. Germline V gene data show CDR1 as SGHKS and CDR2 as YYEKEE (reference sequence). Trimming took off 3 bases at V and 0 bases at J, with 7 bases between the two ends. CDR3 region: CASSSLSSYEQYF. The DNA for the CDR3 is TGTGCCAGCAGCTCCCTAAGCTCCTACGAGCAGTACTTC.

The chain employs TRBV18 and TRBJ2-3, with D perhaps matching TRBD1 (6 bases). Trimming cost V 3 bases and J 5 bases, with 18 bases left between them. This CDR3 spans 16 amino acids. Looked up from germline, CDR1 is KGHSH and CDR2 is LQKENI. CDR3 in amino acids: CASSPVVPTGKDTQYF. CDR3 bases: TGTGCCAGCTCACCCGTAGTCCCGACAGGAAAAGATACGCAGTATTTT.

Only one count was recorded for this clone. This rearrangement joins TRBV5-1 to TRBJ2-3, with 7 bases aligning to TRBD1. The V gene's germline CDR1 is SGHRS and CDR2 YFSETQ. V gave up 0 bases and J gave up 3 bases; unmatched junction bases: 10. The length of the CDR3 is 17 residues. The CDR3 spells CASSLGPGQISTDTQYF. CDR3 in DNA: TGCGCCAGCAGCTTGGGCCCGGGACAGATATCTACAGATACGCAGTATTTT.

This clone was picked up one time. The rearrangement uses TRBV2 and TRBJ1-5; D not resolved. The V end lost 4 bases, the J end lost 4 bases, and 11 bases lay between the germline ends. The CDR3 spans 14 residues. From germline, CDR1 is SNHLY and CDR2 FYNNEI. CDR3 DNA sequence: TGTGCCAGCAGTGCCCTACGGGGAAATCAGCCCCAGCATTTT. It translates to CASSALRGNQPQHF.

The chain uses TRBV11-1 and TRBJ2-3; TRBD1 might be the D (5 bases). The ends were cut back, 5 bases at V and 2 bases at J, with 11 bases in the middle. The CDR3 has 14 residues. Germline V gene lookup returns CDR1 SGHAT and CDR2 FQDESV (reference sequence). CDR3 nucleotides: TGTGCCAGCAGCCCAGGGATAGACACAGATACGCAGTATTTT. This translates into CASSPGIDTDTQYF.

The genes are TRBV9 and TRBJ2-3, with D perhaps TRBD1 (5 bases). This CDR3 comprises 13 residues. Germline loops: CDR1 SGDLS, CDR2 YYNGEE. V dropped 0 bases and J dropped 6 bases, with 8 bases sitting between them. CDR3 coding DNA: TGTGCCAGCAGCGTAGAGGGGTCGGATACGCAGTATTTT. Translation: CASSVEGSDTQYF.

Notes on this clone: The same CDR3 can be traced to other DNA sequences in this sample. The rearrangement uses TRBV27 and TRBJ2-1, with a possible D match to TRBD2 (5 bases). The CDR3 spans 15 residues. Trimming stripped 2 bases from V and 0 bases from J, with 8 bases between. Germline assignment: CDR1 MNHEY and CDR2 SMNVEV (reference sequence). CDR3 sequence: CASSLGGASYNEQFF. CDR3 DNA sequence: TGTGCCAGCAGTTTAGGAGGAGCCTCCTACAATGAGCAGTTCTTC.

The chain recombines TRBV10-3 with TRBJ2-1; no clear D gene. The CDR3 has 11 amino acids. Germline V gene sequence: CDR1 ENHRY, CDR2 SYGVKD. V was shortened by 2 bases and J by 6 bases, with 2 bases between the two germline ends. In DNA, the CDR3 is TGTGCCATCAGTGAGCTCAATGAGCAGTTCTTC. Its translation: CAISELNEQFF.

The chain joins TRBV7-8 to TRBJ1-1; a possible D gene is TRBD1 (5 bases). CDR1 is SGHVS, CDR2 FQNEAQ, per germline. Trimming removed 8 bases from V and 2 bases from J, with 12 bases in between. The CDR3 has 13 amino acids. CDR3 loop: CASLAGRNTEAFF. The CDR3 DNA is TGTGCCAGCCTCGCGGGGCGAAACACTGAAGCTTTCTTT.

The CDR3 protein is CAWSRRQDKQYF. The CDR3 DNA sequence: TGTGCCTGGAGTAGAAGGCAGGACAAGCAGTATTTT. The V call is TRBV30, the J call TRBJ2-3; D perhaps matches TRBD1 (5 bases). V was pared by 2 bases and J by 11 bases, with 14 bases between. CDR3 length: 12 amino acids. Germline CDR1 reads GTSNPN; CDR2 reads SVGIG (reference sequence).

This rearrangement joins TRBV5-1 to TRBJ1-1, with a tentative D call TRBD1 (5 bases). V lost 2 bases, J lost 6 bases, and 8 bases lay in between. Germline V gene data show CDR1 as SGHRS and CDR2 as YFSETQ. This CDR3 is built from 12 residues. The CDR3 DNA reads TGCGCCAGCAGCTTCACAGGCTCTGAAGCTTTCTTT. It is translated as CASSFTGSEAFF.

The chain employs TRBV5-1 and TRBJ1-2, with 7 bases that match TRBD1. Trimming removed 3 bases from V and 1 base from J; junction bases left unmatched: 6. Germline V gene lookup returns CDR1 SGHRS and CDR2 YFSETQ. CDR3 length: 15 residues. The CDR3 DNA sequence: TGCGCCAGCAGCTCCGACAGGGCCGGTAACTATGGCTACACCTTC. Amino acid sequence: CASSSDRAGNYGYTF.